The following is a T cell receptor (beta chain) sequence with its context. This CDR3 is also generated by other DNA sequences in the sample. Generated by immunoSEQ multiplex PCR, the TCRdb table keeps only in-frame clones and is missing some. This repertoire shows a few hundred thousand clones, around nine tenths found once; its top ten account for 16%. This entry comes from a study of shared clonotypes between healthy human individuals. Per germline, CDR1 MNHNY and CDR2 SVGAGI (reference sequence). CDR3 size: 13 residues. V was trimmed by 6 bases and J by 2 bases, leaving 9 bases between them. The sequence derives from a man younger than 35 in good health. Sequencing was carried out using memory CD8+ T cells sorted from blood. This sample's subset: CD45RO+ cells pooled with CCR7-negative TemRA cells. The chain recombines TRBV6-6 with TRBJ2-3; the D gene is possibly TRBD2 (6 bases). The CDR3 reads CASSWDSTDTQYF. The CDR3 bases are TGTGCCAGCAGCTGGGACTCCACAGATACGCAGTATTTT.